Shown below are 17 T cell receptor beta chains from a single sample sequenced in a study of identical twins. TCRdb redid the calling of the 5' RACE reads with MiXCR, one entry per CDR3 protein. The table shows about 530,000 distinct CDR3 sequences, with around 20% occurring only once. These sequences were also reported in another study, on yellow fever vaccine responses in identical twins.

The specimen was CD4+ T cells sorted from blood. The receptors here all came from a woman younger than 35 in good health.

This clonotype was detected a few times. The chain carries TRBV6-1 and TRBJ2-7; 12 nucleotides agree with TRBD1. Trimming at V came to 8 bases and at J to 7 bases, leaving 9 bases not matched to a gene. Germline V gives CDR1 MNHNS, CDR2 SASEGT. The CDR3 totals 14 residues. In DNA form, the CDR3 reads TGTGCCAGCCGGCCGGGACAGGGGGCAAGAGAGCAGTACGTC. This translates into CASRPGQGAREQYV.

This clonotype was counted a few times. The genes are TRBV28 and TRBJ2-7; the D gene is possibly TRBD1 (6 bases). Per the germline V gene, CDR1 is MDHEN and CDR2 is SYDVKM. This CDR3 spans 14 amino acids. Trimming took 6 bases from V and 5 from J, leaving 17 bases between them. The CDR3 nucleotides read TGTGCCAGCAGAGGGGGACGAAAAGGGGACGAGCAGTACGTC. Its protein is CASRGGRKGDEQYV.

This clonotype was seen at least ten times. The chain links TRBV5-6 to TRBJ2-5, with no clear D. With 4 bases removed from V and 2 bases from J, the gap between germline ends came to 9 bases. Germline CDR1 SGHDT, CDR2 YYEEEE. The CDR3 contains 13 residues. CDR3 nucleotide sequence: TGTGCCAGCAGCCCCGGGCGACAAGAGACCCAGTACTTC. This encodes CASSPGRQETQYF. Drawing the rest from reference TRBV5-6 and TRBJ2-5, the complete variable domain is DAGVTQSPTHLIKTRGQQVTLRCSPKSGHDTVSWYQQALGQGPQFIFQYYEEEERQRGNFPDRFSGHQFPNYSSELNVNALLLGDSALYLCASSPGRQETQYFGPGTRLLVL.

The gene calls are TRBV5-1 and TRBJ2-3; 7 bases line up with TRBD2. Unmatched junction bases numbered 19, after V lost 6 bases and J lost 0 bases. Germline CDR1 reads SGHRS; CDR2 reads YFSETQ. This CDR3 is 19 amino acids long. CDR3 sequence (DNA): TGCGCCAGCACCCAAAAGAGGGCTAGCGGATTTCTTAGCACAGATACGCAGTATTTT. It translates to CASTQKRASGFLSTDTQYF.

This clonotype turned up a few times. The chain combines TRBV12-3 or TRBV12-4 with TRBJ1-4; D might be TRBD1 (6 bases). This CDR3 region has 15 residues. The V and J ends lost 6 bases and 7 bases respectively, with 18 bases between them. The CDR3 spells CASRSETGLGEKLFF. Here the CDR3 DNA reads TGTGCCAGCAGATCCGAGACAGGTCTTGGTGAAAAACTGTTTTTT.

The gene calls are TRBV7-9 and TRBJ2-2; D uncertain. Deletions cut 5 bases from V and 3 bases from J, with 19 bases between. From germline, CDR1 is SEHNR and CDR2 FQNEAQ (reference sequence). The CDR3 has 17 amino acids. As DNA, the CDR3 is TGTGCCAGCAGCCCCCCCCTAACCCGGACCGACACCGGGGAGCTGTTTTTT. This translates into CASSPPLTRTDTGELFF.

This clonotype occurred a few times. The chain carries TRBV12-3 or TRBV12-4 and TRBJ2-1; 8 bases match TRBD2. The V gene end was trimmed by 4 bases and the J gene end by 9 bases; junction bases not matched to a gene: 14. This CDR3 comprises 16 residues. As DNA, the CDR3 is TGTGCCAGCAGTTGGGGAGGAGGGGCGGGAGGTGGTGAGCAGTTCTTC. Translating gives CASSWGGGAGGGEQFF.

This clonotype was counted between two and nine times. The gene calls are TRBV10-3 and TRBJ2-7, with D unresolved. V gave up 0 bases and J gave up 1 base, with 7 bases separating them. The germline V gene encodes CDR1 ENHRY and CDR2 SYGVKD. The CDR3 totals 14 residues. The CDR3 here is CAISESTFSYEQYV. The CDR3 nucleotides are TGTGCCATCAGTGAGTCTACATTTTCCTACGAGCAGTACGTC.

The V gene is TRBV18, the J gene TRBJ1-3; weak D call: TRBD1 (6 bases). The germline V gene encodes CDR1 KGHSH and CDR2 LQKENI. The V end lost 2 bases, the J end lost 4 bases, and 18 bases lay between the germline ends. The CDR3 has 17 amino acids. CDR3 residues: CASSPFETQGSGNTIYF. CDR3 DNA sequence: TGTGCCAGCTCACCATTTGAAACACAGGGATCCGGAAACACCATATATTTT.

The genes are TRBV5-1 and TRBJ2-1; D uncertain. Trimming cost V 0 bases and J 11 bases, with 12 bases left between them. Looked up from germline, CDR1 is SGHRS and CDR2 is YFSETQ. The CDR3 is made up of 13 amino acids. CDR3 bases: TGCGCCAGCAGCTTGGGCCTGGGTGACCAGCAGTTCTTC. As protein: CASSLGLGDQQFF.

V is TRBV27 and J is TRBJ2-1; maybe TRBD1 (6 bases). Germline assignment: CDR1 MNHEY and CDR2 SMNVEV (reference sequence). This CDR3 is built from 14 residues. V gave up 4 bases and J gave up 6 bases, with 13 bases separating them. The DNA for the CDR3 is TGTGCCAGCAGTTCAAACAGGGTTTCCAATGAGCAGTTCTTC. It codes for CASSSNRVSNEQFF.

DNA of the CDR3: TGTGCCATCAGTGAGAGGGGGGCTCTTGTCCAGTTCTTC. Translating gives CAISERGALVQFF. The V call is TRBV10-3, the J call TRBJ2-1; either TRBD1 or TRBD2 may supply D (6 bases each). Trimming shortened V by 2 bases and J by 13 bases, and 15 bases separated the two germline ends. The CDR3 has 13 residues. Germline V gene data show CDR1 as ENHRY and CDR2 as SYGVKD.

This chain's CDR3 is CASSLAIGSQETQYF. DNA of the CDR3: TGTGCCAGCAGCTTAGCGATAGGCAGCCAAGAGACCCAGTACTTC. The chain couples TRBV7-2 to TRBJ2-5; no firm D call. CDR1 is SGHTA, CDR2 FQGNSA, per germline. V lost 0 bases to trimming and J lost 1 base, with 9 bases between them. The CDR3 extends over 15 amino acids. The complete variable domain, with remaining parts taken from reference TRBV7-2 and TRBJ2-5, reads GAGVSQSPSNKVTEKGKDVELRCDPISGHTALYWYRQSLGQGLEFLIYFQGNSAPDKSGLPSDRFSAERTGGSVSTLTIQRTQQEDSAVYLCASSLAIGSQETQYFGPGTRLLVL.

The chain links TRBV24-1 to TRBJ2-7; D might be TRBD1 or TRBD2, each matching 5 bases. Germline lookup yields CDR1 KGHDR and CDR2 SFDVKD. This CDR3 is 14 amino acids long. V lost 3 bases, J lost 5 bases, and 13 bases lay in between. CDR3 nucleotide sequence: TGTGCCACCAGTGATCCGGGGCACGGAGACGAGCAGTACTTC. It is translated as CATSDPGHGDEQYF.

The table lists this clonotype with a few counts. The chain is built from TRBV7-8 and TRBJ1-1; D is uncertain. The CDR3 covers 15 residues. Germline CDR1 reads SGHVS; CDR2 reads FQNEAQ. Between the trimmed V and J ends, which lost 5 bases and 1 base, there was a span of 14 bases. This CDR3 reads CASSRPAQRNTEAFF. The DNA for the CDR3 is TGTGCCAGCAGCCGCCCTGCACAGAGGAACACTGAAGCTTTCTTT.

V and J are TRBV27 and TRBJ2-2; 10 nucleotides line up with TRBD1. Unmatched junction bases numbered 15, after V lost 10 bases and J lost 4 bases. The CDR3 extends over 17 amino acids. Germline V gene data show CDR1 as MNHEY and CDR2 as SMNVEV (reference sequence). CDR3 amino acids: CATYRDRGLGGTGELFF. The DNA for the CDR3 is TGTGCCACGTACCGGGACAGGGGATTGGGGGGCACCGGGGAGCTGTTTTTT.

There are a few counts of this clonotype. CDR3 nucleotide sequence: TGCAGCGGGGACAGGGTTTACGAGCAGTACGTC. Its translation is CSGDRVYEQYV. The genes are TRBV29-1 and TRBJ2-7; 9 bases align to TRBD1. Trimming took 7 bases from V and 4 from J; bases not matched to a gene: 2. This CDR3 region has 11 residues. Germline values: CDR1 SQVTM, CDR2 ANQGSEA.